This is a list of T cell receptor beta chains from one sample in a study of response to subunit inactivated influenza vaccine. TCRdb reanalysed the RT-PCR reads using MiXCR and keeps one entry per CDR3 protein. The data show 500,000 to 600,000 distinct CDR3 sequences, with 12% to 15% seen just once and 11% held by the top ten. This specimen consisted of PBMCs from blood, obtained 11 to 12 days after vaccination. Source of these receptors: a man aged 45-65 years who received an inactivated influenza vaccine. CDR3s include the opening cysteine and the closing phenylalanine or tryptophan. The order of the fields is J gene, V gene, D gene, clone size, CDR3 DNA, CDR3 protein. D genes are given only for firm matches. Clone size is stated in some rows and not others, as once, few, many or a class when expanded.

J: TRBJ2-3
V: TRBV12-3/TRBV12-4
D: -
size: -
DNA: TGTGCCAGCAGCTATCTACTTAGCACAGATACGCAGTATTTT
CDR3: CASSYLLSTDTQYF

J: TRBJ2-1
V: TRBV5-1
D: -
size: -
DNA: TGCGCCAGCAGCTCGCCGGGCAATGAGCAGTTCTTC
CDR3: CASSSPGNEQFF

J: TRBJ2-7
V: TRBV11-2
D: -
size: many
DNA: TGTGCCAGCAGCACACTAACAGGGGGGGTCCTACGATTGCAGTACTTC
CDR3: CASSTLTGGVLRLQYF

J: TRBJ2-3
V: TRBV4-2
D: TRBD2
size: -
DNA: TGTGCCAGCAGCCCTAATAGGGGGCACAGGACTAGCGGGAGCACAGATACGCAGTATTTT
CDR3: CASSPNRGHRTSGSTDTQYF

J: TRBJ1-2
V: TRBV12-3/TRBV12-4
D: -
size: few
DNA: TGTGCCAGCACCCTTCTTGCCGGGGGCTATGGCTACACCTTC
CDR3: CASTLLAGGYGYTF

J: TRBJ2-3
V: TRBV27
D: -
size: few
DNA: TGTGCCAGCGCTAGTGGTATAGGGGCTACGCAGTATTTT
CDR3: CASASGIGATQYF

J: TRBJ1-2
V: TRBV12-3/TRBV12-4
D: -
size: few
DNA: TGTGCCAGCAATCAACAGGGAGGAAACTATGGCTACACCTTC
CDR3: CASNQQGGNYGYTF

J: TRBJ2-3
V: TRBV20-1
D: TRBD1
size: -
DNA: TGCAGTGCTTCTCGGGACAGGGGGCCCCGCACAGATACGCAGTATTTT
CDR3: CSASRDRGPRTDTQYF

J: TRBJ2-1
V: TRBV20-1
D: -
size: -
DNA: TGCAGTGCTAGAACGTGGGAGAAGGATGAGCAGTTCTTC
CDR3: CSARTWEKDEQFF

J: TRBJ2-1
V: TRBV12-3/TRBV12-4
D: TRBD2
size: many
DNA: TGTGCCAGCAGGCGAGCGGGAGTCCATGAGCAGTTCTTC
CDR3: CASRRAGVHEQFF

J: TRBJ2-1
V: TRBV11-3
D: -
size: -
DNA: TGTGCCAGCAGGATAGGGGAATTTGGTGAGCAGTTCTTC
CDR3: CASRIGEFGEQFF

J: TRBJ2-1
V: TRBV4-1
D: -
size: -
DNA: TGCGCCAGCAGCCTATTGGACGGACTCATCTTCTTC
CDR3: CASSLLDGLIFF

J: TRBJ2-2
V: TRBV7-8
D: -
size: many
DNA: TGTGCCAGCAGCTTAGCGGGAAGTCCTAGCTTGCCCGGGGAGCTGTTTTTT
CDR3: CASSLAGSPSLPGELFF

J: TRBJ2-2
V: TRBV7-9
D: -
size: few
DNA: TGTGCCAGCAGCGTGACAAGGTCCGGGGAGCTGTTTTTT
CDR3: CASSVTRSGELFF

J: TRBJ2-2
V: TRBV2
D: TRBD2
size: -
DNA: TGTGCCGCCAGGACTAGCGGGGGGGCCGGGGAGCTGTTTTTT
CDR3: CAARTSGGAGELFF

J: TRBJ2-3
V: TRBV20-1
D: -
size: many
DNA: TGCAGTGCTAGAGCGCTCCGAACGGGGGCCGCGATAGTTTCTAGCACAGATACGCAGTATTTT
CDR3: CSARALRTGAAIVSSTDTQYF

J: TRBJ2-2
V: TRBV2
D: -
size: few
DNA: TGTGCCAGCAGTGAAGACAGGGTGATGTCCGGGGAGCTGTTTTTT
CDR3: CASSEDRVMSGELFF

J: TRBJ2-7
V: TRBV9
D: TRBD1
size: many
DNA: TGTGCCAGCAGCCCCCGCCTCGGGACAGGGGGCAACTACGAGCAGTACTTC
CDR3: CASSPRLGTGGNYEQYF

J: TRBJ1-5
V: TRBV28
D: -
size: few
DNA: TGTGCCAGCAGTTTCGCTCCCCGGCAGCCCCAGCATTTT
CDR3: CASSFAPRQPQHF

J: TRBJ2-7
V: TRBV29-1
D: TRBD2
size: -
DNA: TGCAGCGTTAAGGGCGGGGGACTAGACTACGAGCAGTACTTC
CDR3: CSVKGGGLDYEQYF

J: TRBJ1-2
V: TRBV12-3/TRBV12-4
D: -
size: few
DNA: TGTGCCAGCAGTTTAGCCCCTTGGGGCTACACCTTC
CDR3: CASSLAPWGYTF

J: TRBJ2-7
V: TRBV3-1
D: -
size: -
DNA: TGTGCCAGCAGCCCTAATTGGGGGGCCGCCTACGAGCAGTACTTC
CDR3: CASSPNWGAAYEQYF

J: TRBJ2-3
V: TRBV20-1
D: TRBD1
size: -
DNA: TGCAGTGCTGAAGGACAGGGCACAGATACGCAGTATTTT
CDR3: CSAEGQGTDTQYF

J: TRBJ2-5
V: TRBV12-3/TRBV12-4
D: -
size: many
DNA: TGTGCCAGCAGGCGGGGCCAAGAGACCCAGTACTTC
CDR3: CASRRGQETQYF

J: TRBJ1-1
V: TRBV7-9
D: -
size: -
DNA: TGTGCCAGCAGCTTACCCCGGGCGGGGATGAACACTGAAGCTTTCTTT
CDR3: CASSLPRAGMNTEAFF

J: TRBJ1-6
V: TRBV2
D: -
size: -
DNA: TGTGCCAGCAGTGAAGCAGGCGGGGGCCTAAATTCACCCCTCCACTTT
CDR3: CASSEAGGGLNSPLHF

J: TRBJ2-1
V: TRBV20-1
D: -
size: few
DNA: TGCAGTGCTAGAGGTCCCGGGATCCCATCCGCTGAGCAGTTCTTC
CDR3: CSARGPGIPSAEQFF

J: TRBJ2-2
V: TRBV11-2
D: TRBD2
size: few
DNA: TGTGCCAGCAGCCCCGCGGGGGGGATTAACACCGGGGAGCTGTTTTTT
CDR3: CASSPAGGINTGELFF

J: TRBJ1-1
V: TRBV18
D: -
size: few
DNA: TGTGCCACCGGGACACTGAACACTGAAGCTTTCTTT
CDR3: CATGTLNTEAFF

J: TRBJ1-1
V: TRBV11-2
D: -
size: few
DNA: TGTGCCAGCAGTTTCAACACAGGGCGAGGGACTGAAGCTTTCTTT
CDR3: CASSFNTGRGTEAFF

J: TRBJ2-6
V: TRBV3-1
D: -
size: -
DNA: TGTGCCAGCAGCCAAGTGGGGGGTTGGGGGGCCCGCTCTGGGGCCAACGTCCTGACTTTC
CDR3: CASSQVGGWGARSGANVLTF

J: TRBJ2-3
V: TRBV7-9
D: -
size: -
DNA: TGTGCCAGCAGCCCAAGCCAGGATTGGAACACAGATACGCAGTATTTT
CDR3: CASSPSQDWNTDTQYF

J: TRBJ2-3
V: TRBV9
D: -
size: -
DNA: TGTGCCAGCAGCGTAGGCGGGTTGTACACAGATACGCAGTATTTT
CDR3: CASSVGGLYTDTQYF

J: TRBJ1-1
V: TRBV7-9
D: TRBD1
size: -
DNA: TGTGCCAGCAGCTTAGAGCCGGGACAGAAGATGAACACTGAAGCTTTCTTT
CDR3: CASSLEPGQKMNTEAFF

J: TRBJ2-1
V: TRBV20-1
D: -
size: few
DNA: TGCAGTGCCAGGGGTGAGTTCGGCAATGAGCAGTTCTTC
CDR3: CSARGEFGNEQFF

J: TRBJ1-2
V: TRBV28
D: -
size: -
DNA: TGTGCCAGCAGTTTGTTAAGGGACAATGGCTACACCTTC
CDR3: CASSLLRDNGYTF

J: TRBJ2-7
V: TRBV5-1
D: TRBD1
size: many
DNA: TGTGCCAGCAGCAGGGGACAGTCCTACGAGCAGTACTTC
CDR3: CASSRGQSYEQYF

J: TRBJ1-5
V: TRBV4-3
D: -
size: many
DNA: TGCGCCAGCAGCCAAGAGGCAGGGAAGAGGAATCAGCCCCAGCATTTT
CDR3: CASSQEAGKRNQPQHF

J: TRBJ1-2
V: TRBV12-3/TRBV12-4
D: TRBD1
size: few
DNA: TGTGCCAGCAGTTTAGGACAGGGGGCTGGCTATGGCTACACCTTC
CDR3: CASSLGQGAGYGYTF

J: TRBJ2-7
V: TRBV10-3
D: -
size: few
DNA: TGTGCCATCAGTGAGTCCGTTGGGGCGCTGAGATACGAGCAGTACTTC
CDR3: CAISESVGALRYEQYF

J: TRBJ2-2
V: TRBV4-2
D: TRBD2
size: few
DNA: TGTGCCAGCAGCCAAGTGGCCAGCGGGGGGGTGGACACCGGGGAGCTGTTTTTT
CDR3: CASSQVASGGVDTGELFF

J: TRBJ1-1
V: TRBV29-1
D: TRBD1
size: -
DNA: TGCAGCGTTCAGGGGGCGCTCACTGAAGCTTTCTTT
CDR3: CSVQGALTEAFF